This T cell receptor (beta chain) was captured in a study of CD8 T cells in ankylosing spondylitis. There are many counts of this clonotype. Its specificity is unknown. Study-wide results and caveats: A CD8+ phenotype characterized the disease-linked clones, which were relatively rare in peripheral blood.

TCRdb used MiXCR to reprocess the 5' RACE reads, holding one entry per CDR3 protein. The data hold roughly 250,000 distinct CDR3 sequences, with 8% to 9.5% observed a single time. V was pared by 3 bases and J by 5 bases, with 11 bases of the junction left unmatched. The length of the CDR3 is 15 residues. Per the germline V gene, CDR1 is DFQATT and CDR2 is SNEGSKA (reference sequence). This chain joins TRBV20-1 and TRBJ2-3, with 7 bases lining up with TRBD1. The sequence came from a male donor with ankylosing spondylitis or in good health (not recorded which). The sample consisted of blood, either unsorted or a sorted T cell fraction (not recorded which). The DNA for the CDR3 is TGCAGTGCTAGTGGCCCAGGGGGAGAGCGAGATACGCAGTATTTT. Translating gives CSASGPGGERDTQYF.